There are a few counts of the clone carrying this T cell receptor beta chain. Antigen: not known. Each sample used at least 7 million PBMCs. These data originate in a study of blood T cells in healthy people across ages. Combining a sample-barcoded 5' primer with a J-beta primer mix, a second PCR ran for about 6 to 11 cycles. TCRdb reprocessed the 5' RACE reads with MiXCR, giving one entry per CDR3 protein. The table lists around 1,000,000 distinct CDR3 sequences, more than 30% of them singletons. Study findings and constraints: Diversity of TCR beta per million T cells declined in a roughly linear way with age. Considered underestimates were the diversity estimates obtained from one million T cells.

The germline CDR1 and CDR2 sequences are MNHEY and SMNVEV (reference sequence). The J segment lost 10 bases and the V segment lost 6 bases, leaving 11 bases of the junction unmatched. This CDR3 comprises 13 residues. This receptor was taken from a man aged 18 to 29 in good health. The chain carries TRBV27 and TRBJ1-2; 7 nucleotides align to TRBD1. Sequencing was done on a sample of blood. The CDR3 here is CASRTPGQIFYTF. The CDR3 nucleotides are TGTGCCAGCAGGACCCCGGGACAGATTTTCTACACCTTC.